This T cell receptor (beta chain) was identified during a study of human T cells and chemical hapten exposure. General study points: TCRs above 1 in 1000 frequency stayed constant with DPC sensitization.

Time point defined: healthy volunteer bleed at 2 weeks. Unfractionated whole blood served as the source for total RNA extraction. On this clonotype itself: As yet, its antigen is unknown.

From the RACE reads, TCRdb called clonotypes with MiXCR, one entry per CDR3 protein. The repertoire holds approximately 33,000 distinct CDR3 sequences, with around 7% as singletons. V was pared by 4 bases and J by 0 bases, with 13 bases between. This CDR3 has 17 residues. Germline lookup yields CDR1 LNHDA and CDR2 SQIVND (reference sequence). This sequence joins TRBV19 and TRBJ1-6; no reliable D call. The sample comprised whole blood. This TCR derives from a human donor in good health. Some clones in this sample may be carry-over from other donors' samples. CDR3 sequence: CASSNFRQSSYNSPLHF. In nucleotides, the CDR3 is TGTGCCAGTAGTAACTTTCGCCAGAGCTCCTATAATTCACCCCTCCACTTT.